These T cell receptor beta chains were read from a single sample in a study of cytomegalovirus exposure and HLA in healthy donors. Measured with immunoSEQ multiplex PCR; TCRdb has only the in-frame clones, and not every one. The sample has approximately 120,000 clones, approximately 89% seen once. Sequenced: PBMCs. These receptor sequences come from a woman in her thirties in good health and CMV-seropositive. The CDR3 runs from the conserved cysteine through the conserved F or W. The D gene is left open where the match is weak. Expanded clones are given a class, and other clones once, few, many or no size at all.

clone_size d_call cdr3_length j_call v_call cdr3_nt cdr3_aa
NA TRBD2 14 TRBJ2-1 TRBV30 TGTGCCTGTCCCTCTAGCGGGAGGGCCGATGAGCAGTTCTTC CACPSSGRADEQFF
NA NA 15 TRBJ1-2 TRBV15 TGTGCCACCAGCAGAGATCGGCCAGGGAACTATGGCTACACCTTC CATSRDRPGNYGYTF
NA TRBD2 14 TRBJ2-5 TRBV7-8 TGTGCCAGCCATGTAGCGGGGCCCCTGTCGGCCCAGTACTTC CASHVAGPLSAQYF
few NA 18 TRBJ1-6 TRBV7-8 TGTGCCAGCAGCTTAGAGAGCGGGGCCATCTCCTATAATTCACCCCTCCACTTT CASSLESGAISYNSPLHF
NA TRBD2 19 TRBJ2-5 TRBV7-9 TGTGCCAGCAGCTCACCGACTAGCGGGGGGCCCGGCCCCCGCGGAACCCAGTACTTC CASSSPTSGGPGPRGTQYF
few NA 9 TRBJ1-4 TRBV12-5 TGTGCCATGGGGGGAAAACTGTTTTTT CAMGGKLFF
NA NA 12 TRBJ1-2 TRBV2 TGTGCCAGCAGTGAGTGGGAGGGAGGCTACACCTTC CASSEWEGGYTF
once TRBD1 15 TRBJ1-2 TRBV6-5 TGTGCCAGCAGTTACTCCTTACAGGGGTCCTATGGCTACACCTTC CASSYSLQGSYGYTF
NA TRBD1 15 TRBJ2-7 TRBV5-1 TGCGCCAGCAGTGAGGCGGGACAGGGGTACTACGAGCAGTACTTC CASSEAGQGYYEQYF
NA NA 13 TRBJ2-3 TRBV30 TGTGCCTGGAGTGTACGGGTGTGGGATACGCAGTATTTT CAWSVRVWDTQYF
NA NA 14 TRBJ1-5 TRBV6-1 TGTGCCAGCGGAAAGACAGGATTCAATCAGCCCCAGCATTTT CASGKTGFNQPQHF
few TRBD1 13 TRBJ1-2 TRBV28 TGTGCCAGCAGTTTACAGGGGGGTATCGGCTACACCTTC CASSLQGGIGYTF
NA NA 15 TRBJ2-5 TRBV9 TGTGCCAGCAGCGTAGTGGGGACAAGGGCAGAGACCCAGTACTTC CASSVVGTRAETQYF
NA NA 12 TRBJ1-1 TRBV28 TGTGCCAGCAGGCTCGGCGGCAAAAAAGCTTTCTTT CASRLGGKKAFF
NA NA 15 TRBJ1-2 TRBV9 TGTGCCAGCAGCAAGGGGGTGGGGGCTAACTATGGCTACACCTTC CASSKGVGANYGYTF
NA NA 13 TRBJ2-5 TRBV5-1 TGCGCCAGCAGAGTAGCGGCTCAAGAGACCCGGTACTTC CASRVAAQETRYF
NA TRBD1 16 TRBJ2-7 TRBV5-1 TGCGCCAGCAGCTTGGCGTTTGGGACAGGGGCCTACGAGCAGTACTTC CASSLAFGTGAYEQYF
NA NA 14 TRBJ2-1 TRBV5-4 TGTGCCAGCAGCTTGCAGGGAACCTACAATGAGCAGTTCTTC CASSLQGTYNEQFF
NA NA 14 TRBJ2-1 TRBV9 TGTGCCAGCAGCGTACGGACAGTTGGCAATGAGCAGTTCTTC CASSVRTVGNEQFF
NA TRBD2 15 TRBJ2-3 TRBV10-3 TGTGCCATCAGTTTAGCGGGGGCGCACACAGATACGCAGTATTTT CAISLAGAHTDTQYF